This T cell receptor (beta chain) was documented in a study of blood T cell repertoires in COVID-19. Study at large: From the United States, Italy and Spain came samples of acute and convalescent COVID-19. Nucleic acid was either cDNA or gDNA, and it came from T cells, B-cell-depleted T cells, or PBMCs.

As originally analysed: The authors estimated nucleated cell counts from reference gene primer amplification. Method: immunoSEQ multiplex PCR; TCRdb's copy keeps in-frame clones and lacks some. That table supplies the V and J calls and clone size; D and trimming were determined from the DNA. Among around 300,000 clones listed, approximately 88% were seen once. The sequenced material came from peripheral blood. The receptor comes from a man aged 45-65 years with acute or convalescent COVID-19.

CDR3 residues: CASGGETQYF. CDR3 DNA: TGTGCCAGTGGGGGGGAGACCCAGTACTTC. The chain couples TRBV2 to TRBJ2-5, with D possibly TRBD2 on 6 matching bases. Trimming took 9 bases from V and 5 from J, leaving 7 bases between them. Germline V gene data show CDR1 as SNHLY and CDR2 as FYNNEI. This CDR3 contains 10 residues.